The clone carrying this TCR beta chain was picked up a small number of times. Its target is unknown. TCRdb's copy holds only in-frame clones and misses some; the assay was immunoSEQ multiplex PCR. The sample consists of some 19,000 clones, around 84% of them appearing once. This record comes from a study of OX40 agonist ivuxolimab in advanced cancers. About the study: Each patient was given ivuxolimab into a vein every 2 weeks, at 0.01 to 10 mg/kg. Three patients got partial responses; one had hepatocellular carcinoma and two had cutaneous melanoma.

The CDR3 is 16 residues long. In germline, CDR1 is SGHDN, CDR2 FVKESK. Unmatched junction bases numbered 5, after V lost 1 base and J lost 2 bases. Study-wide results and limits: On average, CD8+ T cells had more expanded clones than CD4+.

Sequencing used CD4+ or CD8+ T cells sorted from blood, obtained in a trial of the OX40 agonist ivuxolimab. This TCR was sampled from an adult with an advanced solid tumor such as melanoma, head and neck, liver or kidney cancer. The chain is built from TRBV14 and TRBJ1-3; 7 nucleotides match TRBD1. The CDR3 is CASSQVQGIAGNTIYF. CDR3 bases: TGTGCCAGCAGCCAAGTACAGGGGATTGCTGGAAACACCATATATTTT.